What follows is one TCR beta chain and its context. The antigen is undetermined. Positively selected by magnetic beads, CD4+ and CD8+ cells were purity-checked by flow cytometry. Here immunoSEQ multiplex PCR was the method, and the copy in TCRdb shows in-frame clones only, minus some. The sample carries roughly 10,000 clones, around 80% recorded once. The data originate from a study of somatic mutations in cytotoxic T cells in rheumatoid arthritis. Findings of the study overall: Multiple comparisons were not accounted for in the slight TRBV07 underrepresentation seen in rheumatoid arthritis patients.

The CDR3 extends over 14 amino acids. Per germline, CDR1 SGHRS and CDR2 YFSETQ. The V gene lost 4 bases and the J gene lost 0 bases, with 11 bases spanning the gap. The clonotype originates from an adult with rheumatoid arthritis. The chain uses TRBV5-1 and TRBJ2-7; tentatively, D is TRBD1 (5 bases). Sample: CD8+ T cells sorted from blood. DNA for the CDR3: TGCGCCAGCAGCATCAGACAGAGCTCCTACGAGCAGTACTTC. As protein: CASSIRQSSYEQYF.